Below are 27 T cell receptor beta chains sequenced from a single sample in a study of Graves' ophthalmopathy and Graves' hyperthyroidism. RNA transcripts yielded amplified TCR beta CDR3 regions. RT-PCR in the first round used HTBI primers; a second-round multiplex PCR followed. TCRdb passed the multiplex PCR reads through MiXCR, listing each CDR3 protein once. The sample lists 210,000 or so distinct CDR3 sequences, around 28% seen once, with 9.1% in the top ten. Sequenced input: peripheral blood. The receptors were gathered from a man aged 50 to 60 with Graves' ophthalmopathy.

This clonotype was picked up one time. The genes are TRBV10-3 and TRBJ1-1; maybe TRBD1 (6 bases). The germline V gene has CDR1 ENHRY and CDR2 SYGVKD. V lost 3 bases and J 1 base, leaving 12 bases between the germline ends. The CDR3 sequence is 15 residues long. The CDR3 protein is CAISDQTGQNTEAFF. CDR3 nucleotide sequence: TGTGCCATCAGTGACCAGACAGGCCAGAACACTGAAGCTTTCTTT.

This clonotype was recorded many times. This chain uses TRBV20-1 with TRBJ2-7; D gene uncertain. The germline V gene has CDR1 DFQATT and CDR2 SNEGSKA (reference sequence). Trimming removed 5 bases at V and 6 bases at J, with 17 bases between. CDR3 length: 13 amino acids. CDR3 protein: CSAPKSWASEQYF. CDR3 coding DNA: TGCAGTGCTCCCAAAAGCTGGGCGTCCGAGCAGTACTTC.

V and J are TRBV6-1 and TRBJ2-7; 10 bases match TRBD1. The trim removed 8 bases at V and 3 bases at J, leaving 4 bases unmatched. Germline assignment: CDR1 MNHNS and CDR2 SASEGT. The CDR3 sequence is 13 residues long. CDR3 loop: CASHRDRGYEQYF. CDR3 coding DNA: TGTGCCAGCCATAGGGACAGGGGCTACGAGCAGTACTTC.

This clonotype was seen ten or more times. The rearrangement uses TRBV6-5 and TRBJ2-7; a weak D match, TRBD1 (6 bases). Germline V CDR1 and CDR2: MNHEY, SVGAGI. The CDR3 is 14 amino acids. The V end lost 4 bases, the J end lost 3 bases, and 13 bases lay between the germline ends. The CDR3 reads CASSSGARSYEQYF. Here the CDR3 DNA reads TGTGCCAGCAGTTCAGGGGCCAGGAGCTACGAGCAGTACTTC.

In this sample, this clonotype turned up many times. V and J are TRBV29-1 and TRBJ1-1; D gene unclear. The CDR3 covers 12 residues. CDR1 SQVTM and CDR2 ANQGSEA come from the germline V gene. Trimming left V 0 bases short and J 8 bases short, with 10 bases between. The DNA for the CDR3 is TGCAGCGTTGAAGATCTCAGTCCAGAAGCTTTCTTT. Amino acid sequence: CSVEDLSPEAFF.

This clonotype was seen repeatedly, ten times or more. The chain links TRBV12-3 or TRBV12-4 to TRBJ2-2; D possibly corresponds to TRBD1 (5 bases). This CDR3 comprises 13 residues. Deletions cut 1 base from V and 5 bases from J, with 5 bases between. This chain's CDR3 is CASSLGTTGELFF. Written as DNA, the CDR3 is TGTGCCAGCAGTTTAGGGACAACCGGGGAGCTGTTTTTT.

Details on this clonotype: The junction does not match germline at one end; this may be a read error. This sequence joins TRBV7-2 and TRBJ2-5; D uncertain. CDR1 SGHTA and CDR2 FQGNSA come from the germline V gene. The CDR3 contains 13 residues. CDR3 bases: TGTGCCGGCAGCTTAGGGCAACAAGAGACCCAGTACTTC. This encodes CAGSLGQQETQYF. Full variable domain (outside the CDR3, taken from reference TRBV7-2 and TRBJ2-5): GAGVSQSPSNKVTEKGKDVELRCDPISGHTALYWYRQSLGQGLEFLIYFQGNSAPDKSGLPSDRFSAERTGGSVSTLTIQRTQQEDSAVYLCAGSLGQQETQYFGPGTRLLVL.

The chain uses TRBV7-3 and TRBJ2-4; 8 bases match TRBD1. The ends lost 4 bases at V and 3 bases at J; junction bases unmatched: 8. Germline V CDR1 and CDR2: SGHTA, FQGTGA. CDR3 length: 16 residues. The CDR3 protein is CASSSTGARVKNIQYF. The CDR3 coding sequence is TGTGCCAGCAGCTCGACAGGGGCGCGGGTCAAAAACATTCAGTACTTC.

This clonotype has a handful of counts. This sequence joins TRBV14 and TRBJ1-1, with TRBD1 identical over 7 bases. CDR1 is SGHDN, CDR2 FVKESK, per germline. The J segment lost 2 bases and the V segment lost 0 bases, leaving 9 bases of the junction unmatched. This CDR3 spans 17 amino acids. CDR3 sequence reads: CASSQDSLWTGNTEAFF. Written as DNA, the CDR3 is TGTGCCAGCAGCCAAGACTCCCTTTGGACAGGTAACACTGAAGCTTTCTTT.

This clonotype was detected only a few times. This chain uses TRBV12-3 or TRBV12-4 with TRBJ1-6, with no clear D. CDR3 length equals 12 residues. V was pared by 7 bases and J by 9 bases, with 10 bases between. DNA for the CDR3: TGTGCCAGCACAGTAGGGCGTTCACCCCTCCACTTT. Its protein is CASTVGRSPLHF.

This clonotype was seen ten or more times. Here the CDR3 reads CASSITGGPSSYEQYF. The CDR3, as DNA: TGTGCCAGTAGTATTACGGGCGGTCCCAGCTCCTACGAGCAGTACTTC. This chain joins TRBV19 and TRBJ2-7, with D uncertain. Germline CDR1 reads LNHDA; CDR2 reads SQIVND (reference sequence). The CDR3 length is 16 residues. Trimming removed 3 bases at V and 0 bases at J, with 15 bases between.

This clonotype has ten or more counts. This chain links TRBV19 with TRBJ2-5; unclear D gene. Germline values: CDR1 LNHDA, CDR2 SQIVND (reference sequence). This CDR3 is built from 12 residues. V was shortened by 6 bases and J by 7 bases, with 12 bases between the two germline ends. In DNA form, the CDR3 reads TGTGCCAGTAGAACCTCCTCGGGGACCCAGTACTTC. It specifies CASRTSSGTQYF.

There are many counts of this clonotype. The chain employs TRBV11-2 and TRBJ1-2, with 8 bases fitting TRBD1. With V trimmed by 5 bases and J by 9 bases, 8 bases remained unmatched. The CDR3 is 13 amino acids. The germline CDR1 and CDR2 sequences are SGHAT and FQNNGV. The CDR3 here is CASSPGQGSSYTF. The CDR3 DNA sequence: TGTGCCAGCAGCCCCGGACAGGGATCAAGCTACACCTTC.

This sequence joins TRBV20-1 and TRBJ2-7, with 7 bases aligning to TRBD1. With V trimmed by 4 bases and J by 5 bases, 2 bases remained unmatched. Germline V lookup: CDR1 DFQATT, CDR2 SNEGSKA (reference sequence). The CDR3 extends over 11 amino acids. The DNA of the CDR3 is TGCAGTGCTAAGAGGGGGCACGAGCAGTACTTC. Protein: CSAKRGHEQYF.

This clonotype was detected ten times or more. The genes are TRBV28 and TRBJ2-7; 7 positions agree with TRBD1. The V gene's germline CDR1 is MDHEN and CDR2 SYDVKM. The CDR3 covers 13 residues. V was clipped by 6 bases and J by 3 bases; unmatched bases: 5. This CDR3 is CASRGQDYYEQYF. Written as DNA, the CDR3 is TGTGCCAGCAGAGGACAGGATTACTACGAGCAGTACTTC.

Many counts were recorded for this clonotype. This sequence joins TRBV5-1 and TRBJ2-7; D is perhaps TRBD1 (6 bases). The germline V gene has CDR1 SGHRS and CDR2 YFSETQ. The CDR3 spans 15 residues. V was cut by 3 bases and J by 0 bases, with 13 bases left in between. The chain's CDR3 is CASSSGERSSYEQYF. The CDR3 DNA sequence: TGCGCCAGCAGCTCAGGGGAACGGAGCTCCTACGAGCAGTACTTC.

This clonotype showed up many times. This chain connects TRBV20-1 to TRBJ2-7, with 7 bases lining up with TRBD2. Germline V CDR1 and CDR2: DFQATT, SNEGSKA (reference sequence). J lost 6 bases, V lost 4 bases, and 12 bases had no gene match. CDR3 size: 14 residues. The CDR3 coding sequence is TGCAGTGCTAAAGCGGGAAAAGGAACGGTCGAGCAGTACTTC. It is translated as CSAKAGKGTVEQYF.

This clonotype was seen at least ten times. The gene calls are TRBV28 and TRBJ1-6; the match to TRBD1 covers 9 bases. Looked up from germline, CDR1 is MDHEN and CDR2 is SYDVKM. The CDR3 runs to 14 residues. The CDR3, as DNA: TGTGCTGGACAGGGGCCGGGGTATAATTCACCCCTCCACTTT. As protein: CAGQGPGYNSPLHF.

This clonotype was picked up many times. The CDR3 nucleotides are TGTGCCAGCAGTTTCGTGGGGGACCAAGCCCAGCATTTT. This encodes CASSFVGDQAQHF. V gene TRBV12-3 or TRBV12-4 combines with J gene TRBJ1-5; D might be TRBD1 (5 bases). This CDR3 is built from 13 residues. Trimming pared 3 bases from V and 11 bases from J, leaving 14 bases between.

In this sample, this clonotype turned up a few times. This sequence joins TRBV28 and TRBJ1-6; possibly TRBD1 for D (6 bases). CDR1 is MDHEN, CDR2 SYDVKM, per germline. The CDR3 runs 14 residues. Trimming left V 8 bases short and J 7 bases short, with 15 bases between. Written as DNA, the CDR3 is TGTGCCAGCCACTTGGGGACAAGGAATTCACCCCTCCACTTT. This translates into CASHLGTRNSPLHF.

This clonotype has ten or more counts. This chain connects TRBV7-3 to TRBJ2-5; D might be TRBD2 (5 bases). V lost 5 bases and J lost 2, with 9 bases in between. Looked up from germline, CDR1 is SGHTA and CDR2 is FQGTGA. The CDR3 has 13 amino acids. The CDR3 loop reads CASSRGPQETQYF. The CDR3 bases are TGTGCCAGCAGCCGGGGTCCACAAGAGACCCAGTACTTC.

This clonotype was seen ten or more times. The chain recombines TRBV28 with TRBJ2-2; the D gene is possibly TRBD2 (6 bases). CDR1 and CDR2 from the germline V gene are MDHEN and SYDVKM. This CDR3 comprises 15 residues. Trimming stripped 4 bases from V and 3 bases from J, with 12 bases between. The CDR3 DNA reads TGTGCCAGCAGTTCTTTGACTAGGCACACCGGGGAGCTGTTTTTT. Translation: CASSSLTRHTGELFF. Full variable domain (remainder filled in from reference TRBV28 and TRBJ2-2): DVKVTQSSRYLVKRTGEKVFLECVQDMDHENMFWYRQDPGLGLRLIYFSYDVKMKEKGDIPEGYSVSREKKERFSLILESASTNQTSMYLCASSSLTRHTGELFFGEGSRLTVL.

This clonotype was recorded at least ten times. The genes are TRBV7-2 and TRBJ1-5; D is unresolved. CDR1 SGHTA and CDR2 FQGNSA come from the germline V gene. The CDR3 contains 13 residues. The V end was cut by 2 bases, the J end by 6 bases, with 8 bases between. The CDR3 region is CASSLFSTQPQHF. CDR3 bases: TGTGCCAGCAGCTTATTTTCTACTCAGCCCCAGCATTTT.

The rearrangement joins TRBV30 to TRBJ1-1; no clear D gene. V gave up 1 base and J gave up 0 bases, with 12 bases separating them. Germline values: CDR1 GTSNPN, CDR2 SVGIG (reference sequence). This CDR3 has 15 residues. CDR3 DNA sequence: TGTGCCTGGAGTGGCGGAACCTACATGAACACTGAAGCTTTCTTT. Its protein product is CAWSGGTYMNTEAFF.

This clonotype showed up many times. A much more abundant neighbour one base away suggests this may be a read error. The V call is TRBV6-4, the J call TRBJ1-1; D remains unclear. The CDR3 runs to 11 residues. Germline V CDR1 and CDR2: MRHNA, SNTAGT. The CDR3 protein is CASTMNTVAFF. For the CDR3, the DNA is TGTGCCAGCACCATGAACACTGTAGCTTTCTTT.

The CDR3 nucleotides read TGTGCCAGCAGCCCTACAGAGCACTATGAAGCTTTCTTT. Amino acid sequence: CASSPTEHYEAFF. The chain couples TRBV6-2 or TRBV6-3 to TRBJ1-1; the D is unclear. Germline V CDR1 and CDR2: MNHEY, SVGEGT. The CDR3 is 13 residues long. V was pared by 6 bases and J by 7 bases, with 15 bases between.

This clonotype was seen ten or more times. The V gene is TRBV19, the J gene TRBJ2-7; 11 positions agree with TRBD2. Looked up from germline, CDR1 is LNHDA and CDR2 is SQIVND (reference sequence). This CDR3 spans 14 amino acids. J lost 4 bases, V lost 5 bases, and 4 bases had no gene match. CDR3 amino acids: CASSPGTSGYEQYF. The DNA for the CDR3 is TGTGCCAGTAGTCCCGGGACTAGCGGATACGAGCAGTACTTC. The whole variable domain, filled in from reference TRBV19 and TRBJ2-7, reads DGGITQSPKYLFRKEGQNVTLSCEQNLNHDAMYWYRQDPGQGLRLIYYSQIVNDFQKGDIAEGYSVSREKKESFPLTVTSAQKNPTAFYLCASSPGTSGYEQYFGPGTRLTVT.